The 22 T cell receptor beta chains presented below share a single source sample, sequenced in a study of PD-1 blockade in classical Hodgkin lymphoma. Clones were read by immunoSEQ multiplex PCR, and TCRdb kept only the in-frame ones, dropping some. The sample lists roughly 22,000 clones, about 64% occurring once. Every patient experienced relapse after autologous stem cell transplantation, and brentuximab vedotin exposure varied. The starting material was peripheral blood mononuclear cells (PBMCs), obtained at baseline. The receptors here all came from a human donor with classical Hodgkin lymphoma.

This clone was detected only a few times. The chain links TRBV6-6 to TRBJ2-1, with D unclear. The CDR3 length is 13 residues. CDR1 is MNHNY, CDR2 SVGAGI, per germline (reference sequence). Between the trimmed V and J ends, which lost 5 bases and 8 bases, there was a span of 13 bases. CDR3 coding DNA: TGTGCCAGCAGTCAGGCTTTCGGCGATGAGCAGTTCTTC. Its translation is CASSQAFGDEQFF.

The chain has TRBV2 and TRBJ1-2; D remains unclear. The V end lost 7 bases, the J end lost 6 bases, and 12 bases lay between the germline ends. The CDR3 sequence is 12 residues long. Germline CDR1 reads SNHLY; CDR2 reads FYNNEI. The DNA of the CDR3 is TGTGCCAGCATAGCCGGCGGGGATGGCTACACCTTC. As protein: CASIAGGDGYTF.

The chain recombines TRBV6-5 with TRBJ1-4; D may be TRBD1 (5 bases). Trimming left V 6 bases short and J 7 bases short, with 15 bases between. CDR1 is MNHEY and CDR2 is SVGAGI in the germline V gene. The CDR3 contains 14 residues. CDR3 sequence (DNA): TGTGCCAGCAGCCTGGGGCAGGGAGGTGAAAAACTGTTTTTT. It yields the protein CASSLGQGGEKLFF.

This chain links TRBV5-5 with TRBJ1-6, with a possible D match to TRBD1 (6 bases). The V gene's germline CDR1 is SGHKS and CDR2 YYEKEE (reference sequence). The length of the CDR3 is 16 residues. The ends were cut back, 3 bases at V and 7 bases at J, with 17 bases in the middle. CDR3 nucleotides: TGTGCCAGCAGCTCGGCCGTGGGGGCACTAAATTCACCCCTCCACTTT. It translates to CASSSAVGALNSPLHF.

CDR3 nucleotide sequence: TGTGCCAGCTCACTGAGAGGACTAGCGGGCCAAGAGACCCAGTACTTC. Translated, it gives CASSLRGLAGQETQYF. The chain links TRBV18 to TRBJ2-5; the match to TRBD2 covers 11 bases. CDR3 length equals 16 residues. Germline V gives CDR1 KGHSH, CDR2 LQKENI. The junction had 5 bases not matched to a gene; V was cut back by 4 bases and J by 1 base.

The CDR3 nucleotides read TGTGCCAGCAGAAGGAATGACAGGGGGGGCTACGAGCAGTACTTC. It specifies CASRRNDRGGYEQYF. The chain is built from TRBV6-5 and TRBJ2-7; 9 bases are shared with TRBD1. J gave up 3 bases and V 6 bases, and 9 bases lay outside the gene matches. This CDR3 comprises 15 residues. Germline CDR1 is MNHEY and CDR2 is SVGAGI.

This chain uses TRBV27 with TRBJ1-5, with a possible D match to TRBD1 (5 bases). The CDR3 spans 16 residues. With 0 bases removed from V and 2 bases from J, the gap between germline ends came to 11 bases. The V gene's germline CDR1 is MNHEY and CDR2 SMNVEV (reference sequence). The CDR3 nucleotides read TGTGCCAGCAGTTTATCCCCGGGGGGGGGCAATCAGCCCCAGCATTTT. Translating gives CASSLSPGGGNQPQHF.

The genes are TRBV6-5 and TRBJ2-7; maybe TRBD2 (6 bases). The CDR3 contains 13 residues. The germline CDR1 and CDR2 sequences are MNHEY and SVGAGI. Trimming stripped 6 bases from V and 1 base from J, with 10 bases between. CDR3 residues: CASSPGGSYEQYF. The CDR3 DNA sequence: TGTGCCAGCAGCCCTGGGGGGTCCTACGAGCAGTACTTC.

J is TRBJ2-1 and V is TRBV5-4; D might be TRBD2 (6 bases). From germline, CDR1 is SGHNT and CDR2 YYREEE (reference sequence). The CDR3 sequence is 15 residues long. The ends were cut back, 5 bases at V and 1 base at J, with 13 bases in the middle. CDR3 residues: CASRSGLPSYNEQFF. The CDR3 nucleotides are TGTGCCAGCAGGTCGGGACTCCCTTCCTACAATGAGCAGTTCTTC.

This chain uses TRBV5-1 with TRBJ2-5; D gene ambiguous. The CDR3 loop spans 15 amino acids. V was cut by 2 bases and J by 5 bases, with 16 bases left in between. CDR1 is SGHRS and CDR2 is YFSETQ in the germline V gene. The CDR3 sequence: CASSLTGSSRETQYF. CDR3 DNA: TGCGCCAGCAGCTTAACGGGCAGCAGTAGGGAGACCCAGTACTTC. Full variable domain (missing parts from reference TRBV5-1 and TRBJ2-5): KAGVTQTPRYLIKTRGQQVTLSCSPISGHRSVSWYQQTPGQGLQFLFEYFSETQRNKGNFPGRFSGRQFSNSRSEMNVSTLELGDSALYLCASSLTGSSRETQYFGPGTRLLVL.

This chain uses TRBV12-5 with TRBJ1-1; D remains unclear. The CDR3 has 15 residues. Deletions cut 0 bases from V and 1 base from J, with 9 bases between. In germline, CDR1 is LGHNT, CDR2 FRNRAP. The CDR3 region is CASGLVMSSNTEAFF. The CDR3 DNA reads as TGTGCTAGTGGTTTGGTAATGAGTTCGAACACTGAAGCTTTCTTT.

This clone was observed a handful of times. This chain connects TRBV6-5 to TRBJ1-1; D ambiguous. The CDR3 runs to 13 residues. Trimming took 5 bases from V and 5 from J, leaving 12 bases between them. Germline V gene data show CDR1 as MNHEY and CDR2 as SVGAGI. CDR3 sequence: CASSRVGGTEAFF. The CDR3 DNA follows: TGTGCCAGCAGTCGCGTCGGAGGGACTGAAGCTTTCTTT.

The chain recombines TRBV7-8 with TRBJ2-5, with unresolved D. This CDR3 is 13 amino acids long. Germline lookup yields CDR1 SGHVS and CDR2 FQNEAQ. Trimming cost V 5 bases and J 5 bases, with 12 bases left between them. CDR3 sequence: CASSRSTKETQYF. The DNA of the CDR3 is TGTGCCAGCAGCCGGTCAACCAAGGAGACCCAGTACTTC.

The chain is built from TRBV28 and TRBJ1-4, with D possibly matching TRBD1 (5 bases). V was shortened by 9 bases and J by 4 bases, with 12 bases between the two germline ends. CDR3 length: 13 amino acids. Germline lookup yields CDR1 MDHEN and CDR2 SYDVKM. The CDR3 spells CASRGVYNEKLFF. CDR3 in DNA: TGTGCCAGTCGGGGGGTATATAATGAAAAACTGTTTTTT. The full variable domain, its missing parts supplied by reference TRBV28 and TRBJ1-4, is DVKVTQSSRYLVKRTGEKVFLECVQDMDHENMFWYRQDPGLGLRLIYFSYDVKMKEKGDIPEGYSVSREKKERFSLILESASTNQTSMYLCASRGVYNEKLFFGSGTQLSVL.

This clone is medium-sized. V gene TRBV19 combines with J gene TRBJ2-7, with a tentative D call TRBD2 (6 bases). The CDR3 consists of 15 residues. V lost 2 bases to trimming and J lost 0 bases, with 11 bases between them. Germline CDR1 reads LNHDA; CDR2 reads SQIVND (reference sequence). The CDR3 loop reads CASSIYYGSSYEQYF. Written as DNA, the CDR3 is TGTGCCAGTAGTATATATTACGGGAGCTCCTACGAGCAGTACTTC.

The rearrangement joins TRBV6-5 to TRBJ1-4, with D possibly being TRBD1 (6 bases). Trimming took 6 bases from V and 7 from J, leaving 15 bases between them. The V gene's germline CDR1 is MNHEY and CDR2 SVGAGI. The CDR3 contains 14 residues. DNA of the CDR3: TGTGCCAGCAGGCCAACAGGGTTGGGTGAAAAACTGTTTTTT. Amino acids: CASRPTGLGEKLFF.

The chain recombines TRBV28 with TRBJ2-1; TRBD1 matches 9 bases. Trimming cost V 3 bases and J 12 bases; bases outside gene matches: 6. In germline, CDR1 is MDHEN, CDR2 SYDVKM. This CDR3 contains 13 residues. The CDR3 coding sequence is TGTGCCAGCAGTTTTCAATTGACAGGGGGGCAGTTCTTC. Its translation is CASSFQLTGGQFF.

The V gene is TRBV5-6, the J gene TRBJ1-4, with unresolved D. Trimming took off 3 bases at V and 4 bases at J, with 13 bases between the two ends. This CDR3 is 15 amino acids long. Germline V gene sequence: CDR1 SGHDT, CDR2 YYEEEE. CDR3 DNA sequence: TGTGCCAGCAGCTATAGGACGGAACTTAATGAAAAACTGTTTTTT. It is translated as CASSYRTELNEKLFF.

This chain joins TRBV19 and TRBJ2-5, with TRBD2 identical over 13 bases. Per germline, CDR1 LNHDA and CDR2 SQIVND (reference sequence). CDR3 size: 14 residues. V shed 7 bases and J 5 bases; nucleotides not matched to a gene: 4. The CDR3: CASKGLAGWETQYF. In DNA form, the CDR3 reads TGTGCCAGTAAGGGACTAGCGGGGTGGGAGACCCAGTACTTC.

V is TRBV7-2 and J is TRBJ1-3; no clear D gene. CDR1 and CDR2 (germline): SGHTA, FQGNSA. Trimming cost V 1 base and J 1 base, with 2 bases left between them. The CDR3 length is 13 residues. As DNA, the CDR3 is TGTGCCAGCAGCTTAGAATCTGGAAACACCATATATTTT. It specifies CASSLESGNTIYF.

The V and J genes are TRBV5-1 and TRBJ1-3; 8 bases are shared with TRBD1. Germline V gene lookup returns CDR1 SGHRS and CDR2 YFSETQ. With 4 bases clipped from V and 4 bases from J, the junction kept 7 bases outside the gene matches. The CDR3 extends over 15 amino acids. The CDR3 sequence: CASSPTWTGGNTIYF. CDR3 DNA: TGCGCCAGCAGCCCGACATGGACAGGGGGAAACACCATATATTTT. Using reference TRBV5-1 and TRBJ1-3 for the parts outside the CDR3, the full variable domain is KAGVTQTPRYLIKTRGQQVTLSCSPISGHRSVSWYQQTPGQGLQFLFEYFSETQRNKGNFPGRFSGRQFSNSRSEMNVSTLELGDSALYLCASSPTWTGGNTIYFGEGSWLTVV.

The V and J genes are TRBV6-5 and TRBJ2-5; D is unresolved. CDR1 and CDR2 (germline): MNHEY, SVGAGI. Trimming stripped 0 bases from V and 0 bases from J, with 8 bases between. This CDR3 comprises 15 residues. The CDR3, as DNA: TGTGCCAGCAGTTACTCGATCTTCTACCAAGAGACCCAGTACTTC. Residues: CASSYSIFYQETQYF.